The 29 T cell receptor beta chains below were found in one sample sequenced in a study of blood T cell repertoires in COVID-19. Produced via immunoSEQ multiplex PCR; TCRdb's table is partial and in-frame only. The sample yields around 70,000 clones, 70% to 90% seen once. Specimen: peripheral blood. These receptors were collected from a man between 65 and 80 years old with acute or convalescent COVID-19.

The chain combines TRBV6-5 with TRBJ1-2; 8 bases are a match to TRBD1. There are 15 residues in the CDR3. J was trimmed by 3 bases and V by 6 bases; bases with no gene match: 9. Germline CDR1 reads MNHEY; CDR2 reads SVGAGI. The CDR3 sequence: CASRQVDRGHYGYTF. The CDR3, as DNA: TGTGCCAGCAGACAAGTTGACAGGGGTCACTATGGCTACACCTTC.

The chain is built from TRBV5-1 and TRBJ2-2, with 9 bases fitting TRBD2. Trimming cost V 0 bases and J 6 bases; bases outside gene matches: 3. Per the germline V gene, CDR1 is SGHRS and CDR2 is YFSETQ. There are 15 residues in the CDR3. The CDR3 DNA sequence: TGCGCCAGCAGCTTGGTAGCGGGAGACTCCGGGGAGCTGTTTTTT. Its protein product is CASSLVAGDSGELFF.

This clone was recorded once. J is TRBJ1-4 and V is TRBV4-1, with 7 bases that match TRBD1. CDR3 length: 15 residues. The germline V gene has CDR1 MGHRA and CDR2 YSYEKL. J lost 5 bases, V lost 0 bases, and 3 bases had no gene match. The CDR3, as DNA: TGCGCCAGCAGCCAAGAGGGACAGTTAAATGAAAAACTGTTTTTT. Translated, it gives CASSQEGQLNEKLFF.

The chain has TRBV5-1 and TRBJ2-1, with D possibly matching TRBD1 (6 bases). CDR3 size: 15 residues. The germline V gene encodes CDR1 SGHRS and CDR2 YFSETQ. V was clipped by 4 bases and J by 2 bases, with 13 bases between them. CDR3 region: CASSPIRDTYNEQFF. DNA of the CDR3: TGCGCCAGCAGCCCGATCCGGGACACCTACAATGAGCAGTTCTTC.

The V and J genes are TRBV5-1 and TRBJ2-5; D is ambiguous. From germline, CDR1 is SGHRS and CDR2 YFSETQ. The ends were cut back, 5 bases at V and 6 bases at J, with 14 bases in the middle. This CDR3 is 13 amino acids long. This CDR3 reads CASSFSELKTQYF. The CDR3 DNA reads TGCGCCAGCAGTTTCTCGGAGCTTAAGACCCAGTACTTC.

The J gene is TRBJ2-1, the V gene TRBV19; 12 bases align to TRBD2. The J segment lost 5 bases and the V segment lost 4 bases, leaving 3 bases of the junction unmatched. The CDR3 sequence is 15 residues long. CDR1 and CDR2 from the germline V gene are LNHDA and SQIVND (reference sequence). The CDR3 DNA sequence: TGTGCCAGTAGTAGGTGGACTAGCGGGAACAATGAGCAGTTCTTC. It codes for CASSRWTSGNNEQFF.

The chain joins TRBV19 to TRBJ1-1, with D unclear. Trimming stripped 7 bases from V and 1 base from J, with 10 bases between. Germline assignment: CDR1 LNHDA and CDR2 SQIVND (reference sequence). The CDR3 covers 13 residues. For the CDR3, the DNA is TGTGCCAGTACCGCGATTTGGAACACTGAAGCTTTCTTT. It is translated as CASTAIWNTEAFF.

This clone appeared a few times. The chain recombines TRBV5-1 with TRBJ2-1, with TRBD2 identical over 8 bases. Germline CDR1 is SGHRS and CDR2 is YFSETQ. Trimming took 2 bases from V and 7 from J; bases not matched to a gene: 11. The CDR3 consists of 16 residues. The CDR3 region has the DNA TGCGCCAGCAGCTTCGGACTAGCCCGGGCCAGGAATGAGCAGTTCTTC. Its protein product is CASSFGLARARNEQFF.

Concerning this clone itself: The sample holds other DNA sequences that translate to the same CDR3. V usage is TRBV2 and J usage is TRBJ2-5; 15 positions agree with TRBD2. CDR3 length: 16 residues. V was pared by 3 bases and J by 1 base, with 0 bases of the junction left unmatched. CDR1 and CDR2 (germline): SNHLY, FYNNEI. Here the CDR3 reads CASSEGLAGGQETQYF. The DNA for the CDR3 is TGTGCCAGCAGTGAGGGACTAGCGGGGGGCCAAGAGACCCAGTACTTC.

The DNA for the CDR3 is TGTGCCAGCAGCCAGGGTAGGGGAAGGGGGACCCAGTACTTC. It yields the protein CASSQGRGRGTQYF. V gene TRBV3-1 (or the pseudogene TRBV3-2) combines with J gene TRBJ2-5; D might be TRBD1 (5 bases). CDR1 and CDR2 (germline): LGHDT, YNNKEL (reference sequence). Deletions cut 3 bases from V and 7 bases from J, with 15 bases between. The CDR3 loop spans 14 amino acids.

V and J are TRBV28 and TRBJ2-4; TRBD1 is a possible D gene (6 bases). There are 15 residues in the CDR3. CDR1 MDHEN and CDR2 SYDVKM come from the germline V gene. Deletions cut 6 bases from V and 1 base from J, with 13 bases between. The CDR3 region is CASSYRDGAKNIQYF. As DNA, the CDR3 is TGTGCCAGCAGCTACAGGGACGGGGCCAAAAACATTCAGTACTTC.

The chain recombines TRBV9 with TRBJ2-1; 11 nucleotides line up with TRBD2. V dropped 4 bases and J dropped 6; count of bases not matched to a gene: 9. The CDR3 totals 16 residues. Looked up from germline, CDR1 is SGDLS and CDR2 is YYNGEE. In DNA, the CDR3 is TGTGCCAGCAGCCCCCCCGGGACTAGCGGAATCAATGAGCAGTTCTTC. It yields the protein CASSPPGTSGINEQFF.

J is TRBJ2-5 and V is TRBV28, with 14 bases aligning to TRBD2. V dropped 8 bases and J dropped 7; count of bases not matched to a gene: 6. CDR3 length equals 14 residues. Germline CDR1 reads MDHEN; CDR2 reads SYDVKM. Here the CDR3 reads CASRGTSGSGTQYF. The DNA of the CDR3 is TGTGCCAGCCGGGGGACTAGCGGGAGCGGGACCCAGTACTTC.

The J gene is TRBJ2-1, the V gene TRBV5-1; TRBD2 matches at 7 bases. Germline V lookup: CDR1 SGHRS, CDR2 YFSETQ. The ends lost 0 bases at V and 5 bases at J; junction bases unmatched: 5. This CDR3 comprises 15 residues. CDR3 sequence (DNA): TGCGCCAGCAGCTTGGAGTCTAGCGGACACAATGAGCAGTTCTTC. This translates into CASSLESSGHNEQFF.

The rearrangement links TRBV18 to TRBJ2-1, with D hard to call. CDR1 is KGHSH and CDR2 is LQKENI in the germline V gene. Trimming cost V 4 bases and J 7 bases, with 20 bases left between them. The length of the CDR3 is 16 residues. CDR3 protein: CASSRSTAAAGNEQFF. In DNA form, the CDR3 reads TGTGCCAGCTCACGGTCGACGGCGGCCGCTGGGAATGAGCAGTTCTTC. The full variable domain, rest sourced from reference TRBV18 and TRBJ2-1, is NAGVMQNPRHLVRRRGQEARLRCSPMKGHSHVYWYRQLPEEGLKFMVYLQKENIIDESGMPKERFSAEFPKEGPSILRIQQVVRGDSAAYFCASSRSTAAAGNEQFFGPGTRLTVL.

The genes are TRBV6-5 and TRBJ2-5, with 8 bases aligning to TRBD2. Per germline, CDR1 MNHEY and CDR2 SVGAGI. J lost 6 bases, V lost 6 bases, and 12 bases had no gene match. This CDR3 spans 15 amino acids. The CDR3 DNA follows: TGTGCCAGCAGCCTCGGGGGGGAGGCGGGAAAGACCCAGTACTTC. Amino acids: CASSLGGEAGKTQYF.

J is TRBJ2-1 and V is TRBV2, with D possibly being TRBD2 (5 bases). With 5 bases removed from V and 0 bases from J, the gap between germline ends came to 11 bases. CDR1 is SNHLY, CDR2 FYNNEI, per germline. The length of the CDR3 is 15 residues. Written as DNA, the CDR3 is TGTGCCAGCAGTCCTAGCCCGAGCTCCTACAATGAGCAGTTCTTC. It is translated as CASSPSPSSYNEQFF.

This rearrangement joins TRBV6-6 to TRBJ2-7, with D unclear. Trimming removed 4 bases from V and 7 bases from J, with 14 bases in between. The CDR3 extends over 13 amino acids. Germline CDR1 and CDR2: MNHNY and SVGAGI (reference sequence). This chain's CDR3 is CASSSRGLLEQYF. The CDR3 region has the DNA TGTGCCAGCAGTTCCCGCGGCTTACTAGAGCAGTACTTC.

This clone appeared a few times. The CDR3, as DNA: TGCGCCAGCAGCCAAGAGCTCGGGGTATACGAGCAGTACTTC. This encodes CASSQELGVYEQYF. The rearrangement uses TRBV4-3 and TRBJ2-7, with TRBD2 as a possible D gene (5 bases). V lost 0 bases and J 4 bases, leaving 10 bases between the germline ends. The CDR3 is made up of 14 amino acids. The germline V gene has CDR1 LGHNA and CDR2 YSLEER.

The J gene is TRBJ2-7, the V gene TRBV5-1, with D maybe TRBD1 (5 bases). The CDR3 has 14 amino acids. Deletions cut 4 bases from V and 5 bases from J, with 16 bases between. The germline V gene encodes CDR1 SGHRS and CDR2 YFSETQ. This chain's CDR3 is CASSPGQVHHEQYF. The CDR3 DNA is TGCGCCAGCAGCCCTGGACAAGTACACCACGAGCAGTACTTC.

This rearrangement joins TRBV28 to TRBJ1-1; TRBD1 matches 9 bases. Trimming removed 10 bases from V and 7 bases from J; junction bases left unmatched: 13. This CDR3 spans 14 amino acids. In germline, CDR1 is MDHEN, CDR2 SYDVKM. The CDR3 nucleotides read TGTGCCACCACCAGGACAGGGGAGTTTGGTGAAGCTTTCTTT. Translating gives CATTRTGEFGEAFF.

This clone occurred once. For the CDR3, the DNA is TGTGCCAGCAGCCGGGGGGGACTAGCGGGAAACGATGAGCAGTTCTTC. This codes for CASSRGGLAGNDEQFF. V gene TRBV7-3 combines with J gene TRBJ2-1, with TRBD2 matching 13 bases. The germline V gene has CDR1 SGHTA and CDR2 FQGTGA. Trimming cost V 5 bases and J 8 bases; bases outside gene matches: 9. The CDR3 consists of 16 residues.

The V call is TRBV19, the J call TRBJ2-3; possible D gene TRBD2, 6 bases. CDR3 size: 14 residues. Trimming removed 5 bases from V and 2 bases from J, with 11 bases in between. Germline assignment: CDR1 LNHDA and CDR2 SQIVND (reference sequence). CDR3 DNA: TGTGCCAGTAGTTCCGGGACTTTCACAGATACGCAGTATTTT. Residues: CASSSGTFTDTQYF.

The chain employs TRBV19 and TRBJ1-1; perhaps TRBD1 as D (6 bases). Germline V lookup: CDR1 LNHDA, CDR2 SQIVND (reference sequence). The CDR3 totals 13 residues. V was cut by 11 bases and J by 5 bases, with 18 bases left in between. The CDR3 sequence is CAVYEGGTTEAFF. The CDR3 region has the DNA TGTGCCGTATACGAGGGGGGGACGACTGAAGCTTTCTTT.

The chain joins TRBV28 to TRBJ2-7, with TRBD2 matching over 7 bases. The CDR3 is 14 residues long. V was clipped by 5 bases and J by 6 bases; unmatched bases: 10. The germline V gene encodes CDR1 MDHEN and CDR2 SYDVKM. CDR3: CASSPGQAGREQYF. The DNA of the CDR3 is TGTGCCAGCAGTCCAGGTCAAGCGGGACGCGAGCAGTACTTC.

The V gene is TRBV6-2 or TRBV6-3, the J gene TRBJ2-1; 7 bases align to TRBD2. After removal of 6 bases from V and 2 bases from J, the junction contained 7 bases not matched to a gene. CDR3 size: 15 residues. Germline V gives CDR1 MNHEY, CDR2 SVGEGT. The CDR3 nucleotides read TGTGCCAGCAGCGATAGCGGGTTCGCCTACAATGAGCAGTTCTTC. Its translation is CASSDSGFAYNEQFF.

This rearrangement joins TRBV6-6 to TRBJ2-7; no firm D call. Per germline, CDR1 MNHNY and CDR2 SVGAGI (reference sequence). The length of the CDR3 is 14 residues. V was pared by 6 bases and J by 0 bases, with 12 bases between. In nucleotides, the CDR3 is TGTGCCAGCAGGACTCACGAGTACTCCTACGAGCAGTACTTC. Residues: CASRTHEYSYEQYF.

The chain joins TRBV19 to TRBJ1-2, with 7 nucleotides matching TRBD1. With V trimmed by 7 bases and J by 3 bases, 8 bases remained unmatched. CDR3 length: 14 amino acids. The germline gives CDR1 LNHDA, CDR2 SQIVND (reference sequence). The CDR3 DNA reads as TGTGCCAGTACAGCAAGGGGGCAGGACTATGGCTACACCTTC. Translation: CASTARGQDYGYTF.

This rearrangement joins TRBV2 to TRBJ2-1; D perhaps matches TRBD2 (7 bases). Trimming took off 7 bases at V and 2 bases at J, with 9 bases between the two ends. CDR3 length equals 13 residues. The germline V gene has CDR1 SNHLY and CDR2 FYNNEI. The CDR3 is CASKGGTYNEQFF. CDR3 nucleotides: TGTGCCAGCAAGGGGGGGACCTACAATGAGCAGTTCTTC. Combining the CDR3 with reference TRBV2 and TRBJ2-1 gives the whole variable domain EPEVTQTPSHQVTQMGQEVILRCVPISNHLYFYWYRQILGQKVEFLVSFYNNEISEKSEIFDDQFSVERPDGSNFTLKIRSTKLEDSAMYFCASKGGTYNEQFFGPGTRLTVL.